One T cell receptor beta chain is described in this entry. Its antigen is as yet unknown. CDR3 size: 14 residues. The germline CDR1 and CDR2 sequences are SGHRS and YFSETQ. Researchers ran the PCR with 60 Vbeta and 13 Jbeta primers. Some clones are missing from TCRdb's copy, which holds only in-frame ones; the method was immunoSEQ multiplex PCR. The sample gives 100,000 to 150,000 clones, around 70% of which show up once; 4% is in the top ten. These data come from a study of cytomegalovirus exposure and HLA in healthy donors. Study as a whole: The Caucasian-associated ancestry cluster held around four fifths of a few hundred genotyped donors.

General study points: Apparent HLA restriction characterized most CMV-associated TCR beta chains in a later analysis. As a later analysis showed, a missense DCLRE1C variant was linked to trimming of TCR beta V- and J-genes.

The rearrangement uses TRBV5-1 and TRBJ2-5; TRBD1 agrees at 7 bases. The J call may be faulty, since TRBJ2-7 better matches the DNA end. This clonotype was sampled from a middle-aged man in good health and CMV-seropositive. Specimen: PBMCs. DNA for the CDR3: TGCGCCAGCAGCTTGGTCGTACAGGGGAACGAGCAGTACTTC. Protein product: CASSLVVQGNEQYF.